Following are 11 T cell receptor beta chains from one sample sequenced in a study of molecular identifiers for immune sequencing clone quantification (dated by TCRdb to the late 2010s). The library was generated by PCR. Sequencing took place on a NextSeq 500. TCRdb reanalyzed the raw reads on its own, using fastp at Q25 for trimming and MiXCR for clone calling, and kept in-frame beta chains. One record per CDR3 amino acid sequence lists the most common genes and DNA. For this sample there are approximately 550,000 distinct CDR3 sequences; about 25% appear just once. The ten largest account for 0.7% to 0.9% of the sample. Sequencing was performed on naive CD8+ T cells from blood, with Jurkat cell RNA spiked in. The cell subset or site label, as the study defines it: FACS-sorted CD8+CD4-CCR7+CD45RA+ naive T cells. The receptor set was obtained from a human donor in good health. Some libraries in this study had Jurkat cell RNA spiked in.

The table lists this clonotype with a few counts. The V gene is TRBV6-5, the J gene TRBJ2-7; a weak D match, TRBD1 (7 bases). Germline CDR1 and CDR2: MNHEY and SVGAGI. V was cut by 9 bases and J by 5 bases, with 20 bases left in between. This CDR3 spans 14 amino acids. In nucleotides, the CDR3 is TGTGCCAGTCACGGCGGAGGGGGCATCGACGAGCAGTACTTC. The encoded protein is CASHGGGGIDEQYF.

This clonotype appeared a few times. The V gene is TRBV4-2, the J gene TRBJ2-3; TRBD2 might be the D (5 bases). V was trimmed by 0 bases and J by 2 bases, leaving 12 bases between them. This CDR3 has 16 amino acids. Germline assignment: CDR1 LGHNA and CDR2 YNFKEQ. The CDR3 spells CASSQDRFSDTDTQYF. The CDR3, as DNA: TGTGCCAGCAGCCAAGATAGGTTTAGCGACACAGATACGCAGTATTTT.

This clonotype was recorded many times. The V gene is TRBV12-3 or TRBV12-4, the J gene TRBJ1-5; tentative D call: TRBD1 (6 bases). The germline V and J ends were trimmed by 6 bases and 3 bases, with 15 bases remaining between them. The CDR3 loop spans 15 amino acids. CDR3 DNA: TGTGCCAGCAGCACTTTCACAGGGTTCAATCAGCCCCAGCATTTT. Translation: CASSTFTGFNQPQHF.

In its sample, this clonotype was seen many times. The chain joins TRBV23-1 to TRBJ2-3; TRBD2 matches 9 bases. Being an ORF, TRBV23-1 has a function that is uncertain. The CDR3 length is 16 residues. V was clipped by 2 bases and J by 0 bases; unmatched bases: 3. CDR3 amino acids: CASSQETSGSTDTQYF. In DNA form, the CDR3 reads TGCGCCAGCAGTCAAGAAACTAGCGGGAGCACAGATACGCAGTATTTT.

The V gene is TRBV5-4, the J gene TRBJ2-7, with TRBD1 matching 7 bases. Germline values: CDR1 SGHNT, CDR2 YYREEE (reference sequence). The CDR3 length is 13 residues. Unmatched junction bases numbered 5, after V lost 3 bases and J lost 5 bases. CDR3 amino acids: CASSYQGVDEQYF. CDR3 bases: TGTGCCAGCAGCTATCAGGGGGTCGACGAGCAGTACTTC.

Comments on this clonotype: It may be a read error: a sequence one base away is much more abundant. The chain carries TRBV14 and TRBJ2-4; no reliable D call. The CDR3 extends over 15 amino acids. Germline V CDR1 and CDR2: SGHDN, FVKESK. The CDR3 loop is CASSQEGIAKIIQYF. In DNA form, the CDR3 reads TGTGCCAGCAGCCAGGAAGGGATAGCCAAAATCATTCAGTACTTC. Drawing the rest from reference TRBV14 and TRBJ2-4, the complete variable domain is EAGVTQFPSHSVIEKGQTVTLRCDPISGHDNLYWYRRVMGKEIKFLLHFVKESKQDESGMPNNRFLAERTGGTYSTLKVQPAELEDSGVYFCASSQEGIAKIIQYFGAGTRLSVL.

Comment on this clonotype: This sequence may be a read error, since a much larger clone differs from it by one base. The CDR3 spells CASSLQGRTRELFF. The CDR3 DNA reads TGTGCCAGCAGTTTACAGGGGAGGACCAGGGAGCTGTTTTTT. The chain joins TRBV27 to TRBJ2-2; TRBD1 or TRBD2 may be the D gene (6 bases each). The CDR3 length is 14 residues. Trimming shortened V by 2 bases and J by 9 bases, and 13 bases separated the two germline ends. Germline lookup yields CDR1 MNHEY and CDR2 SMNVEV (reference sequence).

With regard to this clonotype: At one end the junction does not follow the germline gene, possibly because of a read error. The J gene is TRBJ2-2, the V gene TRBV5-1; D is undetermined. Germline V gene sequence: CDR1 SGHRS, CDR2 YFSETQ. The CDR3 runs 13 residues. For the CDR3, the DNA is TGCGCCAGTAGCTCGGACCTTACCGTGGAGCTGTGTTTT. The encoded protein is CASSSDLTVELCF. The variable domain in full, with the rest retrieved from reference TRBV5-1 and TRBJ2-2, is KAGVTQTPRYLIKTRGQQVTLSCSPISGHRSVSWYQQTPGQGLQFLFEYFSETQRNKGNFPGRFSGRQFSNSRSEMNVSTLELGDSALYLCASSSDLTVELCFGEGSRLTVL.

Concerning this clonotype itself: This may be a read error: a much more frequent sequence differs by one nucleotide. This chain joins TRBV5-1 and TRBJ2-3; 7 bases are shared with TRBD2. There are 16 residues in the CDR3. Germline trimming cut 5 bases from V and 5 bases from J; bases unmatched to any gene: 14. Germline V gene lookup returns CDR1 SGHRS and CDR2 YFSETQ. The CDR3 is CASRRLADRSEDTQYF. The CDR3 DNA is TGCGCCAGCAGGCGCCTAGCGGATCGAAGTGAAGATACGCAGTATTTT.

This clonotype was detected many times. The gene calls are TRBV7-6 and TRBJ1-2; 8 nucleotides agree with TRBD1. V gave up 4 bases and J gave up 5 bases; unmatched junction bases: 6. Germline lookup yields CDR1 SGHVS and CDR2 FNYEAQ. The CDR3 has 14 residues. The DNA of the CDR3 is TGTGCCAGCAGCTACGGACAGGGACTGTATGGCTACACCTTC. Protein sequence: CASSYGQGLYGYTF.

This clonotype was counted at least ten times. V gene TRBV6-1 combines with J gene TRBJ2-7; no definite D call. Per the germline V gene, CDR1 is MNHNS and CDR2 is SASEGT. V was trimmed by 2 bases and J by 1 base, leaving 3 bases between them. This CDR3 region has 12 residues. The CDR3 sequence is CASSESSYEQYF. In DNA, the CDR3 is TGTGCCAGCAGTGAATCTTCCTACGAGCAGTACTTC.